These T cell receptor beta chains were read from a single sample in a study of cytomegalovirus exposure and HLA in healthy donors. TCRdb keeps only in-frame clones here, not all; method: immunoSEQ multiplex PCR. Of about 150,000 clones in the sample, approximately 80% were seen once. Sequencing was carried out using PBMCs. The receptors derive from a man aged 25 to 40 in good health and CMV-seropositive. Both conserved end residues are part of each CDR3. The D gene is left open where the match is weak. Size values are once, few and many counts, or a class for expanded clones, and some rows have none.

>TRBD1|TRBJ2-3|-|TRBV28
CASRNTGGGSTDTQYF
TGTGCCAGCAGGAATACAGGGGGCGGAAGCACAGATACGCAGTATTTT
>TRBD1|TRBJ2-7|-|TRBV10-3
CAISATGDGYEQYF
TGTGCCATCAGTGCGACAGGGGATGGCTACGAGCAGTACTTC
>-|TRBJ2-1|-|TRBV13
CASSLRGYNEQFF
TGTGCCAGCAGCTTAAGAGGGTACAATGAGCAGTTCTTC
>-|TRBJ1-6|-|TRBV9
CASSVVGQGDSPLHF
TGTGCCAGCAGCGTAGTAGGGCAGGGTGATTCACCCCTCCACTTT
>-|TRBJ2-2|-|TRBV5-6
CASSLVFLGGMVTGELFF
TGTGCCAGCAGCTTGGTTTTTCTTGGCGGGATGGTAACCGGGGAGCTGTTTTTT
>-|TRBJ2-1|-|TRBV27
CASSPREPSVSYNEQFF
TGTGCCAGCAGTCCCCGGGAACCTAGCGTCTCCTACAATGAGCAGTTCTTC
>-|TRBJ2-5|-|TRBV6-5
CASSYGGFGAETQYF
TGTGCCAGCAGTTACGGAGGGTTTGGGGCAGAGACCCAGTACTTC
>-|TRBJ2-7|-|TRBV12-5
CASGSGVYEQYF
TGTGCTAGTGGGTCGGGAGTCTACGAGCAGTACTTC
>-|TRBJ2-7|few|TRBV6-5
CASGGRPGSEQYF
TGTGCCAGCGGTGGAAGGCCCGGGAGCGAGCAGTACTTC
>TRBD2|TRBJ2-7|-|TRBV27
CASSWRGSTFDEQYF
TGTGCCAGCAGTTGGCGGGGGAGCACTTTCGACGAGCAGTACTTC
>-|TRBJ1-1|-|TRBV14
CASSLTLNTEAFF
TGTGCCAGCAGCCTAACTTTGAACACTGAAGCTTTCTTT
>TRBD2|TRBJ2-3|-|TRBV6-5
CASRRLAATDTQYF
TGTGCCAGCAGGAGGCTAGCGGCCACAGATACGCAGTATTTT
>TRBD1|TRBJ1-5|-|TRBV7-9
CSSSPQGPPQHF
TGTTCCAGCAGCCCACAGGGGCCGCCCCAGCATTTT
>TRBD1|TRBJ2-3|-|TRBV7-9
CASSLGQGVTTDTQYF
TGTGCCAGCAGTCTCGGACAGGGCGTAACCACAGATACGCAGTATTTT
>-|TRBJ1-2|-|TRBV7-8
CASSRGDTDYGYTF
TGTGCCAGCAGCCGAGGGGACACCGACTATGGCTACACCTTC
>TRBD2|TRBJ2-7|-|TRBV5-1
CASSSVTSGDTYEQYF
TGCGCCAGCAGCTCCGTCACTAGCGGGGATACCTACGAGCAGTACTTC
>TRBD1|TRBJ2-5|few|TRBV11-2
CASSGTGGARETQYF
TGTGCCAGCAGCGGGACAGGGGGCGCGAGGGAGACCCAGTACTTC
>TRBD2|TRBJ2-2|once|TRBV7-2
CASSPPGGRLTGELFF
TGTGCCAGCAGCCCCCCGGGCGGGAGGCTTACCGGGGAGCTGTTTTTT
>TRBD1|TRBJ1-4|-|TRBV16
CASSQKPAGTGIVEKLFF
TGTGCCAGCAGCCAAAAACCCGCGGGGACAGGGATAGTTGAAAAACTGTTTTTT
>-|TRBJ2-2|-|TRBV11-3
CASSPRPGESGELFF
TGTGCCAGCAGCCCCCGGCCGGGTGAATCCGGGGAGCTGTTTTTT
>TRBD1|TRBJ2-1|-|TRBV27
CASRLMTGVGNEQFF
TGTGCCAGCAGGCTCATGACAGGGGTTGGCAATGAGCAGTTCTTC
>TRBD1|TRBJ2-3|-|TRBV11-3
CASADRGIDTQYF
TGTGCCAGCGCAGACAGGGGCATAGATACGCAGTATTTT
>-|TRBJ1-6|-|TRBV7-9
CASSSQGSDTPLHF
TGTGCCAGCAGCTCACAGGGCTCAGATACACCCCTCCACTTT
>-|TRBJ2-2|-|TRBV10-3
CAIKNGLPNTGELFF
TGTGCCATCAAGAACGGACTACCGAACACCGGGGAGCTGTTTTTT
>TRBD1|TRBJ1-4|-|TRBV27
CASRAGTATNEKLFF
TGTGCCAGCAGGGCGGGGACAGCAACTAATGAAAAACTGTTTTTT
>TRBD1|TRBJ1-1|-|TRBV19
CASGNRMGQSNTEAFF
TGTGCCAGTGGTAATCGAATGGGACAGTCGAACACTGAAGCTTTCTTT
>-|TRBJ2-5|-|TRBV6-5
CASSSAGETQYF
TGTGCCAGCAGTTCCGCAGGAGAGACCCAGTACTTC
>TRBD1|TRBJ1-4|once|TRBV18
CASSPPGQGYNEKLFF
TGTGCCAGCTCACCACCGGGACAGGGGTATAATGAAAAACTGTTTTTT
>TRBD1|TRBJ1-2|-|TRBV28
CASLRTGGWYGYTF
TGTGCCAGCCTCCGGACAGGGGGGTGGTATGGCTACACCTTC
>TRBD1|TRBJ2-7|-|TRBV30
CAGDRDSYEQYF
TGTGCCGGGGACAGGGACTCCTACGAGCAGTACTTC
>-|TRBJ2-5|-|TRBV19
CASSMIGVSQETQYF
TGTGCCAGTAGTATGATAGGGGTGAGCCAAGAGACCCAGTACTTC
>-|TRBJ2-3|-|TRBV13
CASSHARRFADTQYF
TGTGCCAGCAGCCATGCTAGGCGGTTCGCAGATACGCAGTATTTT
>-|TRBJ1-1|-|TRBV6-1
CASQTRVDFTEAFF
TGTGCCAGCCAGACCAGGGTCGATTTCACTGAAGCTTTCTTT
>TRBD1|TRBJ2-3|-|TRBV6-6
CASSRQGVTDTQYF
TGTGCCAGCAGCCGCCAGGGGGTCACAGATACGCAGTATTTT
>-|TRBJ1-2|-|TRBV27
CASKLGQGGPNYGYTF
TGTGCCAGCAAATTGGGGCAGGGAGGACCTAACTATGGCTACACCTTC
>TRBD1|TRBJ1-4|-|TRBV7-8
CASSERTGIAKLFF
TGTGCCAGCAGCGAGCGGACAGGGATAGCAAAACTGTTTTTT
>-|TRBJ2-3|-|TRBV5-1
CASSFGSGGTDTQYF
TGCGCCAGCAGCTTTGGGTCCGGGGGCACAGATACGCAGTATTTT
>TRBD2|TRBJ2-7|-|TRBV11-2
CASSSGTSGRLYEQYF
TGTGCCAGCAGCTCGGGGACTAGCGGGAGGCTGTACGAGCAGTACTTC
>-|TRBJ1-1|-|TRBV18
CASSPPKGSGLTEAFF
TGTGCCAGCTCACCACCTAAAGGCTCAGGTTTAACTGAAGCTTTCTTT
>-|TRBJ2-7|-|TRBV7-3
CASSPGGASYEQYF
TGTGCCAGCAGCCCAGGCGGGGCCTCCTACGAGCAGTACTTC
>-|TRBJ2-7|-|TRBV27
CASSLGLEGGEQYF
TGTGCCAGCAGTCTCGGACTAGAAGGGGGCGAGCAGTACTTC
>TRBD2|TRBJ2-3|-|TRBV25-1
CASSVAGGTDTQYF
TGTGCCAGCAGTGTAGCGGGAGGCACAGATACGCAGTATTTT
>TRBD1|TRBJ2-6|once|TRBV10-3
CAASLTGAGANVLTF
TGTGCCGCATCCTTAACAGGGGCTGGGGCCAACGTCCTGACTTTC
>-|TRBJ2-1|-|TRBV7-9
CASSSDSYNEQFF
TGTGCCAGCAGCTCGGACAGCTACAATGAGCAGTTCTTC
>TRBD1|TRBJ1-5|-|TRBV4-1
CASSQVTGTGAYSNQPQHF
TGCGCCAGCAGCCAAGTTACCGGGACAGGGGCTTATAGCAATCAGCCCCAGCATTTT
>TRBD2|TRBJ2-4|-|TRBV2
CASGLAGGQNIQYF
TGTGCCAGTGGACTAGCGGGAGGGCAAAACATTCAGTACTTC